These 9 T cell receptor beta chains were all obtained from the same sample, sequenced in a study of shared clonotypes between healthy human individuals. Only in-frame clones appear in the TCRdb table, and some are missing; sequencing was by immunoSEQ multiplex PCR. The sample lists roughly 330,000 clones; around 72% were seen once. The sequenced sample consisted of memory CD4+ T cells sorted from blood. Regarding subset: CD45RA-negative fraction. The receptors were gathered from a man under 40 in good health.

This clone was picked up many times. CDR3 amino acids: CATTTETDTEAFF. CDR3 nucleotides: TGTGCCACTACGACAGAGACCGACACTGAAGCTTTCTTT. V usage is TRBV19 and J usage is TRBJ1-1; D might be TRBD1 (5 bases). The germline V gene has CDR1 LNHDA and CDR2 SQIVND (reference sequence). The CDR3 extends over 13 amino acids. The V end lost 10 bases, the J end lost 3 bases, and 15 bases lay between the germline ends.

The rearrangement links TRBV7-8 to TRBJ2-7, with TRBD2 identical over 12 bases. V was clipped by 3 bases and J by 4 bases; unmatched bases: 1. The germline V gene has CDR1 SGHVS and CDR2 FQNEAQ. The CDR3 spans 14 residues. CDR3 loop: CASSFGTSGYEQYF. The CDR3 bases are TGTGCCAGCAGCTTCGGGACTAGCGGGTACGAGCAGTACTTC.

There are a few counts of this clone. This rearrangement joins TRBV5-4 to TRBJ2-6, with 7 positions matching TRBD1. The CDR3 spans 14 residues. With 4 bases clipped from V and 9 bases from J, the junction kept 7 bases outside the gene matches. Germline CDR1 and CDR2: SGHNT and YYREEE (reference sequence). Written as DNA, the CDR3 is TGTGCCAGCAGCCTCGGGACAGATGTCAACGTCCTGACTTTC. Translating it yields CASSLGTDVNVLTF.

The chain links TRBV7-9 to TRBJ2-3; D remains ambiguous. With 5 bases removed from V and 5 bases from J, the gap between germline ends came to 8 bases. The CDR3 has 12 amino acids. Germline assignment: CDR1 SEHNR and CDR2 FQNEAQ (reference sequence). The CDR3 nucleotides read TGTGCCAGCAGCGTAGACGGAGATACGCAGTATTTT. The encoded protein is CASSVDGDTQYF. Complete variable domain (other parts from reference TRBV7-9 and TRBJ2-3): DTGVSQNPRHKITKRGQNVTFRCDPISEHNRLYWYRQTLGQGPEFLTYFQNEAQLEKSRLLSDRFSAERPKGSFSTLEIQRTEQGDSAMYLCASSVDGDTQYFGPGTRLTVL.

The chain uses TRBV11-2 and TRBJ2-5; 11 nucleotides align to TRBD2. The CDR3 has 16 amino acids. J lost 1 base, V lost 0 bases, and 1 base had no gene match. Germline V gives CDR1 SGHAT, CDR2 FQNNGV. In DNA, the CDR3 is TGTGCCAGCAGCTTAGAGGGGACTAGCGGCCAAGAGACCCAGTACTTC. Translated: CASSLEGTSGQETQYF.

This chain joins TRBV19 and TRBJ1-5, with a weak D call TRBD1 (5 bases). Germline lookup yields CDR1 LNHDA and CDR2 SQIVND (reference sequence). The CDR3 has 13 residues. Trimming removed 4 bases from V and 3 bases from J, with 7 bases in between. The CDR3 DNA reads TGTGCCAGTAGTAGGGGGTACAATCAGCCCCAGCATTTT. Its translation is CASSRGYNQPQHF.

This clone came up a few times. V is TRBV5-5 and J is TRBJ2-3; D not resolved. This CDR3 comprises 11 residues. CDR1 is SGHKS and CDR2 is YYEKEE in the germline V gene (reference sequence). V shed 5 bases and J shed 2 bases, with 3 bases lying between them. In nucleotides, the CDR3 is TGTGCCAGCAGAGCCACAGATACGCAGTATTTT. Amino acid sequence: CASRATDTQYF.

The chain joins TRBV30 to TRBJ1-1; 8 bases are a match to TRBD1. CDR3 length: 14 amino acids. The trim removed 6 bases at V and 3 bases at J, leaving 9 bases unmatched. CDR1 and CDR2 from the germline V gene are GTSNPN and SVGIG (reference sequence). The CDR3 loop is CACPPTGVHTEAFF. In nucleotides, the CDR3 is TGTGCCTGCCCACCGACAGGGGTCCACACTGAAGCTTTCTTT.

The chain joins TRBV5-4 to TRBJ2-3; D is perhaps TRBD1 (5 bases). Germline CDR1 SGHNT, CDR2 YYREEE (reference sequence). This CDR3 comprises 16 residues. The V end was cut by 5 bases, the J end by 0 bases, with 16 bases between. CDR3 loop: CASSSRDRSSTDTQYF. The CDR3 DNA reads TGTGCCAGCAGTTCACGCGACAGATCTAGCACAGATACGCAGTATTTT.